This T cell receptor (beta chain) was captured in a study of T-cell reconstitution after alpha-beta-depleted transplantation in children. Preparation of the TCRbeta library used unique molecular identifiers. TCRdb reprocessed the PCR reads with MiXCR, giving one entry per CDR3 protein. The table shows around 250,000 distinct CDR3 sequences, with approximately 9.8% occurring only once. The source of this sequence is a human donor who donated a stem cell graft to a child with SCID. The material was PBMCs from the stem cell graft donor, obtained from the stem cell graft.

In nucleotides, the CDR3 is TGTGCCAGCGGGCAGACAGGGGGCACGGAGACCCAGTACTTC. This gives the protein CASGQTGGTETQYF. The rearrangement uses TRBV6-1 and TRBJ2-5; 10 bases fit TRBD1. The germline CDR1 and CDR2 sequences are MNHNS and SASEGT. There are 14 residues in the CDR3. V shed 8 bases, J shed 5 bases, and the junction held 8 bases outside the gene matches.